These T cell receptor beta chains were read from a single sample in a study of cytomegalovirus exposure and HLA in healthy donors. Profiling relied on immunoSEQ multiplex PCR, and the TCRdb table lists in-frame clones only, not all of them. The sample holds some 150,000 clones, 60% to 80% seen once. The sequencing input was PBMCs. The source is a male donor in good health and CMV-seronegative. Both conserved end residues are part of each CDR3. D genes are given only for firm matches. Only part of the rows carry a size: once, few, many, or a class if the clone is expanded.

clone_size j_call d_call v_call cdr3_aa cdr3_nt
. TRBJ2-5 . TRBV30 CAWGLEGDSQYF TGTGCCTGGGGCCTCGAAGGAGACAGCCAGTACTTC
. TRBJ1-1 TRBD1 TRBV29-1 CSVGQGAGNTEAFF TGCAGCGTTGGGCAGGGGGCAGGTAACACTGAAGCTTTCTTT
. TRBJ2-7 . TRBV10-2 CASSSGVFYEQYF TGCGCCAGCAGCTCCGGGGTCTTTTACGAGCAGTACTTC
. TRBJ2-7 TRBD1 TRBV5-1 CASSPPGTGGHEQYF TGCGCCAGCAGCCCCCCCGGGACAGGGGGCCACGAGCAGTACTTC
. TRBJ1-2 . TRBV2 CASSEGTGNYGYTF TGTGCCAGCAGTGAAGGTACAGGAAACTATGGCTACACCTTC
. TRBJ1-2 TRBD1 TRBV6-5 CASSFGQGGGNGYTF TGTGCCAGCAGTTTCGGACAGGGGGGAGGAAATGGCTACACCTTC
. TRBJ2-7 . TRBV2 CASSGPEHLASATEQYF TGTGCCAGCAGCGGCCCCGAACACCTAGCGAGCGCCACCGAGCAGTACTTC
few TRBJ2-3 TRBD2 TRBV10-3 CAIRGLAGEDTQYF TGTGCCATCAGGGGACTAGCGGGGGAAGATACGCAGTATTTT
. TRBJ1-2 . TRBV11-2 CASSLGAANGYTF TGTGCCAGCAGCTTAGGGGCCGCTAATGGCTACACCTTC
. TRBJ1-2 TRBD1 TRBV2 CASSERGQGGDGYTF TGTGCCAGCAGTGAACGGGGACAGGGGGGCGATGGCTACACCTTC
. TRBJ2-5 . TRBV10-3 CAITARAQETQYF TGTGCCATCACGGCGAGGGCCCAAGAGACCCAGTACTTC
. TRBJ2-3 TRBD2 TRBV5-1 CASSLELAGASTDTQYF TGCGCCAGCAGCTTGGAACTAGCGGGTGCTAGCACAGATACGCAGTATTTT
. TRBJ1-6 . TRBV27 CASSPGTQGGSPLHF TGTGCCAGCAGCCCCGGGACCCAAGGGGGTTCACCCCTCCACTTT
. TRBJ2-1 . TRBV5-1 CASSLGGQRLNEQFF TGCGCCAGCAGCTTGGGTGGACAGCGTTTGAATGAGCAGTTCTTC
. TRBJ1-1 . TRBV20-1 CSASGPTEAFF TGCAGTGCTTCAGGGCCCACTGAAGCTTTCTTT
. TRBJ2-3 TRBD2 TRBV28 CASSMIAGGPWNTQYF TGTGCCAGCAGCATGATAGCGGGGGGGCCTTGGAATACGCAGTATTTT
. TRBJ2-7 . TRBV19 CASSTVVGGGMYEQYF TGTGCCAGTAGTACAGTGGTCGGGGGAGGCATGTACGAGCAGTACTTC
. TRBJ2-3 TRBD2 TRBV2 CARTAGGSTDTQYF TGTGCCAGGACAGCGGGGGGGAGCACAGATACGCAGTATTTT
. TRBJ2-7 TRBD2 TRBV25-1 CASSAAGGPREQYF TGTGCCAGCAGTGCTGCGGGGGGCCCCCGCGAGCAGTACTTC
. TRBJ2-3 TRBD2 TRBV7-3 CASSLSAGGIGSTDTQYF TGTGCCAGCAGCTTAAGTGCGGGGGGGATTGGTAGCACAGATACGCAGTATTTT
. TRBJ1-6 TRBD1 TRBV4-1 CASSQVTGGFVSPLHF TGCGCCAGCAGCCAAGTAACAGGGGGATTCGTTTCACCCCTCCACTTT
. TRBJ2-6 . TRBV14 CARGRDSFLLPDTGANVLTF TGTGCCAGGGGGCGGGACAGCTTCCTTTTACCCGATACTGGGGCCAACGTCCTGACTTTC
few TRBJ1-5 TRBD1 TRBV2 CASRTGGGEQPQHF TGTGCCAGCAGAACAGGGGGCGGTGAGCAGCCCCAGCATTTT
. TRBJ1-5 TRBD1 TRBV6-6 CATRGQGVNPQHF TGTGCCACCCGGGGGCAGGGGGTAAACCCCCAGCATTTT
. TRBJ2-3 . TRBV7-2 CASSLPGWDTDTQYF TGTGCCAGCAGCTTACCGGGGTGGGACACAGATACGCAGTATTTT
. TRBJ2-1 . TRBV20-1 CSASGSLEQFF TGCAGTGCTAGCGGGTCATTAGAGCAGTTCTTC
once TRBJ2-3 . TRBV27 CASSIRGDTQYF TGTGCCAGCAGTATCAGGGGTGATACGCAGTATTTT
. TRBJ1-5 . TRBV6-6 CASSSDGYSNQPQHF TGTGCCAGCAGTTCCGACGGGTATAGCAATCAGCCCCAGCATTTT
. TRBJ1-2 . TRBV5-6 CASSLDNLLNYGYTF TGTGCCAGCAGCTTGGACAATCTTCTTAACTATGGCTACACCTTC
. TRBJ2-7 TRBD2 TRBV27 CASSLSRGGADEQYF TGTGCCAGCAGTTTATCGCGGGGGGGGGCCGACGAGCAGTACTTC
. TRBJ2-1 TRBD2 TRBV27 CASSLSSGGMDEQFF TGTGCCAGCAGTTTATCCTCGGGGGGTATGGATGAGCAGTTCTTC
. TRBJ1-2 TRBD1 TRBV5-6 CASSLRTGDGYTF TGTGCCAGCAGCTTACGGACAGGGGATGGCTACACCTTC
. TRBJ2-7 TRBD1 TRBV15 CATSRDMDREYEQYF TGTGCCACCAGCAGAGATATGGACAGGGAATACGAGCAGTACTTC
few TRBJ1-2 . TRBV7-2 CASSLSLRGGSGYTF TGTGCCAGCAGCTTATCGTTGCGGGGTGGTAGTGGCTACACCTTC